These 19 T cell receptor beta chains came from one sample sequenced in a study of cytomegalovirus exposure and HLA in healthy donors. Primers included in the PCR were 60 Vbeta and 13 Jbeta primers. Profiling relied on immunoSEQ multiplex PCR, and the TCRdb table lists in-frame clones only, not all of them. This repertoire shows 150,000 to 200,000 clones, around three quarters found once; its top ten account for around 5.7%. The sample consisted of PBMCs. The origin of the receptors is a man aged 35-49 years in good health and CMV-seronegative.

The chain carries TRBV6-1 and TRBJ1-5, with D uncertain. Germline V lookup: CDR1 MNHNS, CDR2 SASEGT. The ends were cut back, 0 bases at V and 4 bases at J, with 4 bases in the middle. The CDR3 consists of 13 residues. The CDR3 DNA reads TGTGCCAGCAGTGAAGCCCCGAATCAGCCCCAGCATTTT. Translated, it gives CASSEAPNQPQHF.

The chain joins TRBV2 to TRBJ1-2, with TRBD1 identical over 9 bases. There are 17 residues in the CDR3. In germline, CDR1 is SNHLY, CDR2 FYNNEI. Trimming cost V 0 bases and J 4 bases; bases outside gene matches: 9. The CDR3 protein is CASSEAGMWGQGYGYTF. The DNA for the CDR3 is TGTGCCAGCAGTGAAGCGGGAATGTGGGGACAGGGCTATGGCTACACCTTC.

V usage is TRBV2 and J usage is TRBJ2-2, with D tentatively TRBD1 (6 bases). V lost 8 bases to trimming and J lost 6 bases, with 16 bases between them. Germline V gene data show CDR1 as SNHLY and CDR2 as FYNNEI. CDR3 size: 14 residues. CDR3 sequence reads: CASGVAQGAGELFF. The CDR3 coding sequence is TGTGCCAGCGGGGTTGCACAGGGCGCCGGGGAGCTGTTTTTT.

The chain joins TRBV9 to TRBJ1-1; D is perhaps TRBD1 (6 bases). The CDR3 has 14 amino acids. V was trimmed by 6 bases and J by 5 bases, leaving 17 bases between them. Germline V gene data show CDR1 as SGDLS and CDR2 as YYNGEE. The CDR3: CASNPTGLRTEAFF. Here the CDR3 DNA reads TGTGCCAGCAACCCCACAGGGTTGCGAACTGAAGCTTTCTTT.

This clone was observed a handful of times. The V call is TRBV7-9, the J call TRBJ2-3, with 9 bases aligning to TRBD2. From germline, CDR1 is SEHNR and CDR2 FQNEAQ (reference sequence). The CDR3 totals 18 residues. With 2 bases clipped from V and 0 bases from J, the junction kept 9 bases outside the gene matches. The CDR3 protein is CASSLPWRLAGSTDTQYF. CDR3 nucleotides: TGTGCCAGCAGCTTACCATGGAGGCTAGCGGGAAGCACAGATACGCAGTATTTT.

The V and J genes are TRBV15 and TRBJ1-4; maybe TRBD1 (6 bases). Trimming left V 5 bases short and J 3 bases short, with 13 bases between. CDR1 is LNHNV and CDR2 is YYDKDF in the germline V gene (reference sequence). CDR3 length equals 15 residues. CDR3 amino acids: CATSRPGTSNEKLFF. Here the CDR3 DNA reads TGTGCCACCAGCCGTCCCGGGACATCTAATGAAAAACTGTTTTTT.

This clone came up once. The V and J genes are TRBV7-3 and TRBJ2-7, with TRBD2 matching over 10 bases. Germline CDR1 reads SGHTA; CDR2 reads FQGTGA. Trimming removed 5 bases from V and 6 bases from J; junction bases left unmatched: 19. CDR3 length: 18 residues. The CDR3: CASSPGLAPERMTSEQYF. The CDR3, as DNA: TGTGCCAGCAGCCCGGGACTAGCGCCGGAGCGAATGACCTCCGAGCAGTACTTC.

This chain uses TRBV13 with TRBJ2-5; 8 bases agree with TRBD1. This CDR3 has 15 residues. V lost 2 bases, J lost 2 bases, and 4 bases stayed unmatched. Germline V CDR1 and CDR2: PRHDT, FYEKMQ (reference sequence). This CDR3 reads CASSLSGTGQETQYF. The CDR3 DNA reads TGTGCCAGCAGCTTATCAGGGACAGGACAAGAGACCCAGTACTTC.

This clone was observed a single time. The chain uses TRBV15 and TRBJ1-3, with a weak D call TRBD1 (6 bases). The V end was cut by 6 bases, the J end by 1 base, with 7 bases between. The CDR3 spans 13 residues. Germline V gives CDR1 LNHNV, CDR2 YYDKDF (reference sequence). CDR3 amino acids: CATRRGSGNTIYF. CDR3 nucleotides: TGTGCCACCAGAAGGGGGTCTGGAAACACCATATATTTT.

V usage is TRBV4-3 and J usage is TRBJ1-1, with D possibly matching TRBD1 (6 bases). V was clipped by 3 bases and J by 3 bases, with 14 bases between them. From germline, CDR1 is LGHNA and CDR2 YSLEER. The CDR3 loop spans 15 amino acids. The CDR3 coding sequence is TGCGCCAGCAGCCATACGGACAGATTTTACACTGAAGCTTTCTTT. This encodes CASSHTDRFYTEAFF.

V usage is TRBV4-3 and J usage is TRBJ1-4; weak D call: TRBD1 (5 bases). Trimming cost V 2 bases and J 6 bases, with 16 bases left between them. The CDR3 extends over 16 amino acids. CDR1 and CDR2 from the germline V gene are LGHNA and YSLEER. This chain's CDR3 is CASSQQPGGGYEKLFF. The CDR3 coding sequence is TGCGCCAGCAGCCAACAGCCTGGGGGGGGGTATGAAAAACTGTTTTTT.

The chain uses TRBV30 and TRBJ1-2, with a tentative D call TRBD1 (5 bases). Germline loops: CDR1 GTSNPN, CDR2 SVGIG (reference sequence). With 2 bases removed from V and 6 bases from J, the gap between germline ends came to 13 bases. This CDR3 region has 13 residues. The CDR3 is CAWSYGAQDGYTF. The CDR3 nucleotides are TGTGCCTGGAGTTATGGGGCGCAGGATGGCTACACCTTC.

This clone was counted a few times. V gene TRBV11-3 combines with J gene TRBJ2-2; perhaps TRBD2 as D (5 bases). CDR3 size: 14 residues. V lost 3 bases, J lost 5 bases, and 10 bases lay in between. The germline gives CDR1 SGHNT, CDR2 YENEEA. CDR3 nucleotide sequence: TGTGCCAGCAGCTTGAGGGTTCGGACCGGGGAGCTGTTTTTT. This codes for CASSLRVRTGELFF.

V and J are TRBV29-1 and TRBJ1-2; TRBD1 matches 7 bases. CDR1 is SQVTM and CDR2 is ANQGSEA in the germline V gene. This CDR3 has 14 amino acids. Unmatched junction bases numbered 8, after V lost 4 bases and J lost 3 bases. Here the CDR3 DNA reads TGCAGCGTTGTGGACAGGCCTCGGGACTATGGCTACACCTTC. Its protein is CSVVDRPRDYGYTF. Complete variable domain (other parts from reference TRBV29-1 and TRBJ1-2): SAVISQKPSRDICQRGTSLTIQCQVDSQVTMMFWYRQQPGQSLTLIATANQGSEATYESGFVIDKFPISRPNLTFSTLTVSNMSPEDSSIYLCSVVDRPRDYGYTFGSGTRLTVV.

This clone has just a few counts. The chain employs TRBV11-2 and TRBJ1-1; no clear D gene. Trimming pared 4 bases from V and 1 base from J, leaving 13 bases between. The germline V gene has CDR1 SGHAT and CDR2 FQNNGV. This CDR3 comprises 15 residues. CDR3 nucleotides: TGTGCCAGCAGCTCGCGCGCGGGGTGGAACACTGAAGCTTTCTTT. It yields the protein CASSSRAGWNTEAFF.

This clone was detected a few times. The rearrangement uses TRBV7-2 and TRBJ2-3; 10 positions match TRBD1. Germline assignment: CDR1 SGHTA and CDR2 FQGNSA. The CDR3 sequence is 14 residues long. The V and J ends lost 3 bases and 6 bases, in that order; junction bases with no gene match: 3. For the CDR3, the DNA is TGTGCCAGCAGCTTGGACAGGGGGATGGATACGCAGTATTTT. Translating gives CASSLDRGMDTQYF.

The chain combines TRBV14 with TRBJ2-7; D unresolved. This CDR3 comprises 14 residues. The ends were cut back, 1 base at V and 3 bases at J, with 10 bases in the middle. Looked up from germline, CDR1 is SGHDN and CDR2 is FVKESK. The CDR3 region is CASSQATEIYEQYF. CDR3 in DNA: TGTGCCAGCAGCCAAGCCACAGAAATCTACGAGCAGTACTTC.

The chain links TRBV9 to TRBJ2-3, with 9 bases that match TRBD1. V gave up 4 bases and J gave up 8 bases; unmatched junction bases: 5. Germline CDR1 SGDLS, CDR2 YYNGEE. The CDR3 is made up of 13 amino acids. In nucleotides, the CDR3 is TGTGCCAGCAGCACCGGGACAGGGAGTACGCAGTATTTT. The encoded protein is CASSTGTGSTQYF.

The rearrangement links TRBV7-9 to TRBJ1-1; D gene unclear. This CDR3 contains 13 residues. The V end was cut by 5 bases, the J end by 0 bases, with 7 bases between. Per germline, CDR1 SEHNR and CDR2 FQNEAQ (reference sequence). The CDR3 is CASSPNMNTEAFF. Written as DNA, the CDR3 is TGTGCCAGCAGCCCAAACATGAACACTGAAGCTTTCTTT. The whole variable domain, remainder taken from reference TRBV7-9 and TRBJ1-1, is DTGVSQNPRHKITKRGQNVTFRCDPISEHNRLYWYRQTLGQGPEFLTYFQNEAQLEKSRLLSDRFSAERPKGSFSTLEIQRTEQGDSAMYLCASSPNMNTEAFFGQGTRLTVV.